This T cell receptor (beta chain) was recovered during a study of shared clonotypes between healthy human individuals. About the research overall: Those who served as donors were a couple of women and a few men between the ages of 18 and 49. Study-level points and caveats: Large depth notwithstanding, sorted-subset sequencing proved incomplete by rarefaction.

Trimming took 2 bases from V and 2 from J; bases not matched to a gene: 23. The germline CDR1 and CDR2 sequences are SGDLS and YYNGEE. This CDR3 contains 22 residues. This clone has a single count. Antigen: not known. Clones were sequenced by immunoSEQ multiplex PCR, and TCRdb holds only the in-frame ones, with some missing. Found here are roughly 1.4 million clones, 98% of them singletons; the top ten hold approximately 0.4%. This chain joins TRBV9 and TRBJ2-1; 9 bases map to TRBD2. The sequence was collected from a young man in good health. The sample was naive CD4+ T cells sorted from blood. Subset denoted: CD45RA+ positively selected. CDR3 amino acids: CASSVRPVKGLAGRGTYNEQFF. CDR3 sequence (DNA): TGTGCCAGCAGCGTCAGGCCCGTAAAAGGGCTAGCGGGACGCGGGACCTACAATGAGCAGTTCTTC.